The text below deals with one T cell receptor (beta chain). TCRdb's table, derived via immunoSEQ multiplex PCR, lists solely in-frame clones and lacks some. The table lists about 71,000 clones, 85% to 90% of them singletons. The junction had 13 bases not matched to a gene; V was cut back by 6 bases and J by 2 bases. This CDR3 has 17 residues. The germline V gene has CDR1 KGHSH and CDR2 LQKENI. This record belongs to a study of blood T cell repertoires in COVID-19. About the study: Specimens from acute and convalescent COVID-19 originated in the United States, Italy and Spain.

This sequence joins TRBV18 and TRBJ1-2; 9 nucleotides match TRBD1. The TCR originated in a man aged 50-59 years with acute or convalescent COVID-19. Sequences were obtained from peripheral blood. Here the CDR3 DNA reads TGTGCCAGCTCCCGCCCGGGACAGGGCCTCCCCAACTATGGCTACACCTTC. It encodes CASSRPGQGLPNYGYTF.